These 32 T cell receptor beta chains originate from one sample sequenced in a study of T cell responses to AZD1222 COVID-19 vaccine. The method was immunoSEQ multiplex PCR; TCRdb's version includes in-frame clones alone and lacks a portion of them. This table holds 90,000 to 110,000 clones, roughly 87% found once. Source: peripheral blood, taken on day 0 of AZD1222 vaccination. The receptors shown here come from an adult in good health.

This chain joins TRBV12-3 or TRBV12-4 and TRBJ1-4; D gene uncertain. This CDR3 spans 12 amino acids. With 1 base removed from V and 11 bases from J, the gap between germline ends came to 8 bases. The CDR3 loop is CASSLVGGKLFF. The CDR3, as DNA: TGTGCCAGCAGTTTAGTGGGAGGGAAACTGTTTTTT.

V usage is TRBV29-1 and J usage is TRBJ1-4; D possibly corresponds to TRBD1 (6 bases). V dropped 6 bases and J dropped 7 bases, with 18 bases sitting between them. There are 14 residues in the CDR3. Germline V gene lookup returns CDR1 SQVTM and CDR2 ANQGSEA. The CDR3 DNA reads as TGCAGCGTGAGGCCAAACAGGGATGGTGAAAAACTGTTTTTT. This codes for CSVRPNRDGEKLFF.

The chain uses TRBV2 and TRBJ1-6; a weak D match, TRBD1 (5 bases). Trimming shortened V by 2 bases and J by 13 bases, and 12 bases separated the two germline ends. Germline lookup yields CDR1 SNHLY and CDR2 FYNNEI. The CDR3 runs to 13 residues. CDR3 loop: CASSEFGGSPLHF. CDR3 nucleotides: TGTGCCAGCAGTGAATTCGGGGGATCCCCCCTCCACTTT.

Here the CDR3 reads CASSQPGQGITDTQYF. CDR3 DNA sequence: TGTGCCAGCAGCCAACCGGGACAGGGGATCACAGATACGCAGTATTTT. The chain couples TRBV5-4 to TRBJ2-3; 10 bases align to TRBD1. Looked up from germline, CDR1 is SGHNT and CDR2 is YYREEE (reference sequence). The V gene end was trimmed by 4 bases and the J gene end by 2 bases; junction bases not matched to a gene: 7. The CDR3 runs to 16 residues.

This clone appeared once. The chain has TRBV11-3 and TRBJ2-1; 8 bases fit TRBD2. CDR3 length equals 16 residues. Germline assignment: CDR1 SGHNT and CDR2 YENEEA. V lost 0 bases and J lost 4; bases outside the gene matches: 5. CDR3 coding DNA: TGTGCCAGCAGCTTAGATTTAGCGGGATCTTACAATGAGCAGTTCTTC. The encoded protein is CASSLDLAGSYNEQFF.

The chain uses TRBV7-2 and TRBJ1-1; D gene ambiguous. Germline loops: CDR1 SGHTA, CDR2 FQGNSA. The CDR3 contains 11 residues. Trimming left V 4 bases short and J 3 bases short, with 3 bases between. The CDR3 region is CASSSYTEAFF. CDR3 in DNA: TGTGCCAGCAGCTCATACACTGAAGCTTTCTTT.

The chain employs TRBV7-2 and TRBJ1-6, with TRBD1 matching over 7 bases. Germline-derived CDR1 and CDR2 are SGHTA and FQGNSA. J was trimmed by 8 bases and V by 3 bases; bases with no gene match: 7. This CDR3 has 15 residues. The CDR3 is CASSLNRGGYSPLHF. In DNA, the CDR3 is TGTGCCAGCAGCTTGAACAGGGGCGGCTATTCACCCCTCCACTTT.

The CDR3, as DNA: TGTGCCAGCAGCCGTGACAGGGGGCGTTATAATTCACCCCTCCACTTT. Its translation is CASSRDRGRYNSPLHF. The rearrangement uses TRBV7-8 and TRBJ1-6; TRBD1 aligns across 10 bases. The CDR3 runs 16 residues. V gave up 5 bases and J gave up 4 bases; unmatched junction bases: 5. Germline V gene lookup returns CDR1 SGHVS and CDR2 FQNEAQ.

This clone appeared a few times. The chain is built from TRBV3-1 (or the pseudogene TRBV3-2) and TRBJ1-3; D is undetermined. Germline V CDR1 and CDR2: LGHDT, YNNKEL (reference sequence). The length of the CDR3 is 14 residues. The V end was cut by 4 bases, the J end by 0 bases, with 7 bases between. CDR3 amino acids: CASSPAFSGNTIYF. The CDR3 DNA follows: TGTGCCAGCAGCCCAGCCTTCTCTGGAAACACCATATATTTT.

This clone was seen a handful of times. The chain employs TRBV18 and TRBJ2-5; D not certain. Germline V gene data show CDR1 as KGHSH and CDR2 as LQKENI. Trimming left V 0 bases short and J 3 bases short, with 8 bases between. This CDR3 contains 14 residues. CDR3 region: CASSPPTVKETQYF. For the CDR3, the DNA is TGTGCCAGCTCACCACCAACAGTAAAAGAGACCCAGTACTTC. Complete variable domain (other parts from reference TRBV18 and TRBJ2-5): NAGVMQNPRHLVRRRGQEARLRCSPMKGHSHVYWYRQLPEEGLKFMVYLQKENIIDESGMPKERFSAEFPKEGPSILRIQQVVRGDSAAYFCASSPPTVKETQYFGPGTRLLVL.

The rearrangement links TRBV12-3 or TRBV12-4 to TRBJ2-7; the match to TRBD1 covers 9 bases. The CDR3 totals 13 residues. With V trimmed by 5 bases and J by 3 bases, 2 bases remained unmatched. The CDR3: CASSNRGLYEQYF. The CDR3 DNA reads TGTGCCAGCAGTAACAGGGGGCTCTACGAGCAGTACTTC.

This chain links TRBV2 with TRBJ1-5, with TRBD1 as a possible D gene (6 bases). This CDR3 contains 14 residues. The ends were cut back, 8 bases at V and 9 bases at J, with 20 bases in the middle. Germline CDR1 SNHLY, CDR2 FYNNEI. The CDR3 sequence: CASSGGRTIGPQHF. The CDR3 nucleotides read TGTGCCAGCTCGGGGGGGCGCACAATTGGGCCCCAGCATTTT.

J is TRBJ2-7 and V is TRBV6-1; D might be TRBD2 (5 bases). V lost 1 base, J lost 5 bases, and 6 bases lay in between. This CDR3 has 12 residues. Germline assignment: CDR1 MNHNS and CDR2 SASEGT. The CDR3 loop reads CASSEVGDEQYF. As DNA, the CDR3 is TGTGCCAGCAGTGAAGTCGGGGACGAGCAGTACTTC.

The chain uses TRBV12-3 or TRBV12-4 and TRBJ1-2, with 7 bases lining up with TRBD1. CDR3 size: 11 residues. The junction had 2 bases not matched to a gene; V was cut back by 4 bases and J by 9 bases. The CDR3 sequence: CASSSGGSYTF. The CDR3 DNA is TGTGCCAGCAGTTCAGGGGGGAGCTACACCTTC.

The rearrangement joins TRBV3-1 (or the pseudogene TRBV3-2) to TRBJ1-2; D gene ambiguous. This CDR3 region has 11 residues. Germline V lookup: CDR1 LGHDT, CDR2 YNNKEL (reference sequence). The ends were cut back, 8 bases at V and 0 bases at J, with 4 bases in the middle. The CDR3 is CASGTNYGYTF. CDR3 coding DNA: TGTGCCAGCGGTACTAACTATGGCTACACCTTC.

This chain links TRBV5-1 with TRBJ1-1, with a weak D call TRBD1 (5 bases). V was pared by 2 bases and J by 5 bases, with 13 bases between. This CDR3 region has 14 residues. Per the germline V gene, CDR1 is SGHRS and CDR2 is YFSETQ. The DNA of the CDR3 is TGCGCCAGCAGCTTAACGACAGCGGATACTGAAGCTTTCTTT. Translated, it gives CASSLTTADTEAFF.

This clone has a single count. The chain couples TRBV7-9 to TRBJ2-7; tentative D call: TRBD2 (5 bases). The germline V gene has CDR1 SEHNR and CDR2 FQNEAQ (reference sequence). The CDR3 sequence is 16 residues long. Trimming pared 4 bases from V and 4 bases from J, leaving 20 bases between. The CDR3 DNA sequence: TGTGCCAGCAGCTCACCCCCCGGGAAATTGGGTTACGAGCAGTACTTC. This encodes CASSSPPGKLGYEQYF.

The CDR3 is CASSSRGIAGGNSYEQYF. The CDR3 DNA is TGTGCCAGCAGCTCCAGGGGAATAGCGGGGGGTAACTCCTACGAGCAGTACTTC. The V gene is TRBV7-2, the J gene TRBJ2-7; 10 positions agree with TRBD2. CDR3 size: 18 residues. With 4 bases clipped from V and 0 bases from J, the junction kept 12 bases outside the gene matches. Germline V gene lookup returns CDR1 SGHTA and CDR2 FQGNSA.

The chain links TRBV28 to TRBJ2-5; 7 bases fit TRBD1. V lost 8 bases to trimming and J lost 2 bases; unmatched junction nucleotides: 5. Germline lookup yields CDR1 MDHEN and CDR2 SYDVKM. This CDR3 spans 13 amino acids. CDR3 in DNA: TGTGCCAGCCGACCGGGACAGCAAGAGACCCAGTACTTC. Translated: CASRPGQQETQYF.

This clone was found once. The chain couples TRBV29-1 to TRBJ2-1, with TRBD1 identical over 8 bases. This CDR3 region has 14 residues. Per germline, CDR1 SQVTM and CDR2 ANQGSEA. V shed 6 bases and J 4 bases; nucleotides not matched to a gene: 8. CDR3 residues: CSVDATGVYNEQFF. In DNA, the CDR3 is TGCAGCGTCGACGCGACAGGGGTTTACAATGAGCAGTTCTTC.

The V call is TRBV15, the J call TRBJ1-2, with D perhaps matching TRBD1 (5 bases). The germline V and J ends were trimmed by 5 bases and 7 bases, with 14 bases remaining between them. The CDR3 runs to 13 residues. CDR1 is LNHNV, CDR2 YYDKDF, per germline (reference sequence). DNA for the CDR3: TGTGCCACCAGCCCTCAGAGGCAGGGTGGCTACACCTTC. Translated: CATSPQRQGGYTF.

Only a few counts were recorded for this clone. The chain couples TRBV14 to TRBJ1-3; the D gene is possibly TRBD1 (6 bases). Germline V gene sequence: CDR1 SGHDN, CDR2 FVKESK. This CDR3 is 16 amino acids long. The V end lost 8 bases, the J end lost 3 bases, and 20 bases lay between the germline ends. This CDR3 reads CASSPLGAQDGNTIYF. Written as DNA, the CDR3 is TGTGCCAGCTCCCCGTTGGGGGCGCAGGATGGAAACACCATATATTTT.

The genes are TRBV6-5 and TRBJ1-5, with a possible D match to TRBD1 (5 bases). CDR1 and CDR2 from the germline V gene are MNHEY and SVGAGI. The CDR3 extends over 13 amino acids. The ends were cut back, 6 bases at V and 4 bases at J, with 10 bases in the middle. The CDR3 protein is CASRRDGNQPQHF. The CDR3 DNA follows: TGTGCCAGCAGACGGGACGGGAATCAGCCCCAGCATTTT.

J is TRBJ1-5 and V is TRBV29-1; D remains unclear. V was clipped by 4 bases and J by 3 bases, with 7 bases between them. The V gene's germline CDR1 is SQVTM and CDR2 ANQGSEA. This CDR3 region has 12 residues. CDR3 DNA sequence: TGCAGCGTTGGGCAGACCAATCAGCCCCAGCATTTT. Its translation: CSVGQTNQPQHF.

The chain is built from TRBV9 and TRBJ2-3; D may correspond to TRBD1 or TRBD2 (5 bases each). V lost 4 bases, J lost 2 bases, and 14 bases lay in between. The CDR3 has 15 amino acids. Germline V lookup: CDR1 SGDLS, CDR2 YYNGEE. CDR3 in amino acids: CASSPWDGATDTQYF. In DNA, the CDR3 is TGTGCCAGCAGCCCTTGGGACGGAGCCACAGATACGCAGTATTTT.

The chain uses TRBV2 and TRBJ1-2; TRBD1 matches 7 bases. This CDR3 has 16 residues. Germline lookup yields CDR1 SNHLY and CDR2 FYNNEI. The junction had 10 bases not matched to a gene; V was cut back by 1 base and J by 5 bases. The CDR3 loop reads CASSEVRGPGRYGYTF. DNA of the CDR3: TGTGCCAGCAGTGAAGTTAGGGGGCCGGGACGATATGGCTACACCTTC.

The chain uses TRBV29-1 and TRBJ2-1; no clear D gene. This CDR3 spans 16 amino acids. Trimming shortened V by 2 bases and J by 0 bases, and 14 bases separated the two germline ends. Germline V gives CDR1 SQVTM, CDR2 ANQGSEA. Here the CDR3 reads CSVEWGTSSSYNEQFF. In DNA form, the CDR3 reads TGCAGCGTTGAATGGGGTACATCTAGCTCCTACAATGAGCAGTTCTTC.

This clone was seen a handful of times. The rearrangement links TRBV5-6 to TRBJ1-2, with TRBD1 as a possible D gene (6 bases). Germline loops: CDR1 SGHDT, CDR2 YYEEEE. V lost 3 bases and J lost 5, with 20 bases in between. CDR3 length: 16 residues. This CDR3 is CASSSEGGRRLYGYTF. The CDR3 DNA is TGTGCCAGCAGCTCGGAGGGGGGCCGACGCTTATATGGCTACACCTTC.

The CDR3, as DNA: TGTGCCAGCAGTGAAAGCAGGGACAGGGTTGTACCCTACGAGCAGTACTTC. It is translated as CASSESRDRVVPYEQYF. The genes are TRBV6-1 and TRBJ2-7; 9 nucleotides agree with TRBD1. CDR3 length: 17 residues. V trimming: 2 bases; J trimming: 2 bases; junction bases outside the gene matches: 10. Germline lookup yields CDR1 MNHNS and CDR2 SASEGT.

The rearrangement uses TRBV5-1 and TRBJ1-1; D not resolved. CDR3 length: 15 residues. Germline V gives CDR1 SGHRS, CDR2 YFSETQ. V gave up 5 bases and J gave up 5 bases, with 19 bases separating them. The CDR3 DNA is TGCGCCAGCAGTCCGCTCTGGACGGGTGGGACTGAAGCTTTCTTT. Protein: CASSPLWTGGTEAFF.

By share, this clone counts as medium-sized. The rearrangement links TRBV4-2 to TRBJ2-1; 8 nucleotides align to TRBD2. With V trimmed by 4 bases and J by 5 bases, 10 bases remained unmatched. The CDR3 totals 16 residues. Germline loops: CDR1 LGHNA, CDR2 YNFKEQ. The CDR3 region is CASSPVQAGGNNEQFF. CDR3 nucleotides: TGTGCCAGCAGCCCAGTCCAGGCGGGGGGCAACAATGAGCAGTTCTTC.

Only a few counts were recorded for this clone. The chain links TRBV5-4 to TRBJ2-7, with 9 bases lining up with TRBD1. Looked up from germline, CDR1 is SGHNT and CDR2 is YYREEE (reference sequence). With V trimmed by 2 bases and J by 3 bases, 6 bases remained unmatched. The CDR3 sequence is 15 residues long. CDR3 bases: TGTGCCAGCAGCTTCCGGGACAGGGCTAGCTACGAGCAGTACTTC. Translating it yields CASSFRDRASYEQYF. The variable domain in full, completed from reference TRBV5-4 and TRBJ2-7, reads ETGVTQSPTHLIKTRGQQVTLRCSSQSGHNTVSWYQQALGQGPQFIFQYYREEENGRGNFPPRFSGLQFPNYSSELNVNALELDDSALYLCASSFRDRASYEQYFGPGTRLTVT.